This T cell receptor (beta chain) stems from a study of blood T cells in healthy people across ages. Study-level information: Template switching caught about one barcoded beta molecule for each two T cells.

Using a J-beta primer mix together with a sample-barcoded 5' primer, a second PCR was run for about 6 to 11 cycles. All cDNA molecules were each tagged by a template-switch adaptor with 12 random nucleotides. TCRdb used MiXCR to reprocess the 5' RACE reads, holding one entry per CDR3 protein. This sample carries about 600,000 distinct CDR3 sequences, less than 60% of them seen once, and the ten largest clones take around 23%. This CDR3 region has 13 residues. Germline CDR1 SGHTA, CDR2 FQGNSA. This clonotype was counted at least ten times. One end of the junction is discordant with germline, which a read error may explain.

This sequence joins TRBV7-2 and TRBJ2-7; D is unclear. The specimen was blood. This TCR was sampled from an elderly man in good health. CDR3 residues: CASSLAASYEQYF. Written as DNA, the CDR3 is TGTGCCAGCAGTTTAGCAGCCTCCTACGAGCAGTACTTC.